Below are 20 T cell receptor beta chains sequenced from a single sample in a study of vaccination and CD4 T cells after COVID-19 (dated by TCRdb to 2021 to 2024). Antigens for these TCRs are unknown. What this sample's treatment or condition label stands for: roughly ten-day PBMC culture with coronavirus spike peptide pools or control peptides (ViraFEST assay). The library was prepared using PCR. The sequencer listed for this sample is Illumina iSeq 100. At the Johns Hopkins FTIC core, DNA from the cultured CD4+ T cells underwent TCR sequencing with the Oncomine TCR Beta short-read assay. The public reads were run again by TCRdb, first through fastp at Q25 and then through MiXCR, and only productive beta chains were kept. Merged by CDR3 protein, the rows form single entries marked with the most common genes and DNA. The sample yields about 14,000 distinct CDR3 sequences; approximately 61% were counted once. The ten largest clonotypes hold 15% to 20% of the sample.

The sequenced sample was CD4+ T cells from blood, cultured in vitro. The source is a human donor who had recovered from COVID-19.

The rearrangement links TRBV6-1 to TRBJ1-6; no reliable D call. The V and J ends lost 7 bases and 5 bases respectively, with 15 bases between them. This CDR3 spans 15 amino acids. Per germline, CDR1 MNHNS and CDR2 SASEGT. This chain's CDR3 is CASTPVVINNSPLHF. The CDR3, as DNA: TGTGCCAGCACCCCGGTCGTGATTAATAATTCACCCCTCCACTTT.

The chain has TRBV19 and TRBJ1-5, with 7 bases lining up with TRBD1. Germline V lookup: CDR1 LNHDA, CDR2 SQIVND (reference sequence). This CDR3 is built from 14 residues. The V and J ends lost 3 bases and 5 bases, in that order; junction bases with no gene match: 4. CDR3 region: CASSISQGDQPQHF. The CDR3 DNA reads as TGTGCCAGTAGTATCTCTCAGGGGGATCAGCCCCAGCATTTT.

This rearrangement joins TRBV20-1 to TRBJ2-7, with unresolved D. The CDR3 is 13 residues long. Trimming pared 6 bases from V and 1 base from J, leaving 13 bases between. Looked up from germline, CDR1 is DFQATT and CDR2 is SNEGSKA (reference sequence). The CDR3 here is CSAATQLSYEQYF. The CDR3 bases are TGCAGTGCCGCCACCCAGTTATCCTACGAGCAGTACTTC.

V is TRBV10-3 and J is TRBJ2-7; the D is unclear. The CDR3 sequence is 15 residues long. The V end was cut by 4 bases, the J end by 1 base, with 14 bases between. Germline V CDR1 and CDR2: ENHRY, SYGVKD. CDR3 nucleotides: TGTGCCATCAGTGGAAACTACCTTCGGTCCTACGAGCAGTACTTC. Translated: CAISGNYLRSYEQYF.

The V call is TRBV20-1, the J call TRBJ1-2; 7 bases are shared with TRBD1. This CDR3 spans 13 amino acids. Trimming took 3 bases from V and 4 from J; bases not matched to a gene: 5. From germline, CDR1 is DFQATT and CDR2 SNEGSKA (reference sequence). Here the CDR3 reads CSASVTGLYGYTF. The CDR3 coding sequence is TGCAGTGCTAGTGTGACAGGGCTCTATGGCTACACCTTC.

The chain carries TRBV20-1 and TRBJ1-5; 8 bases are shared with TRBD1. The germline V gene has CDR1 DFQATT and CDR2 SNEGSKA (reference sequence). With 6 bases clipped from V and 7 bases from J, the junction kept 5 bases outside the gene matches. CDR3 size: 12 residues. CDR3 sequence: CSATPGGQPQHF. The CDR3 region has the DNA TGCAGTGCCACACCAGGGGGCCAGCCCCAGCATTTT.

The chain carries TRBV6-2 or TRBV6-3 and TRBJ1-5; D unresolved. The CDR3 is 14 residues long. In germline, CDR1 is MNHEY, CDR2 SVGEGT. Trimming removed 2 bases from V and 3 bases from J, with 8 bases in between. CDR3 coding DNA: TGTGCCAGCAGTTACGGCGGACTCAATCAGCCCCAGCATTTT. It specifies CASSYGGLNQPQHF.

This clonotype appeared once. This chain links TRBV20-1 with TRBJ1-3, with D perhaps matching TRBD1 (5 bases). The CDR3 extends over 15 amino acids. Trimming cost V 7 bases and J 0 bases, with 16 bases left between them. Germline assignment: CDR1 DFQATT and CDR2 SNEGSKA (reference sequence). The CDR3, as DNA: TGCAGTGTGGCCGCGAGGGGATTCTCTGGAAACACCATATATTTT. This encodes CSVAARGFSGNTIYF.

This clonotype was seen just once. The V and J genes are TRBV28 and TRBJ2-7; D is undetermined. Germline lookup yields CDR1 MDHEN and CDR2 SYDVKM. The V and J ends lost 6 bases and 0 bases respectively, with 15 bases between them. CDR3 length: 15 amino acids. CDR3 sequence reads: CASSPSLLRSYEQYF. CDR3 in DNA: TGTGCCAGCAGCCCCTCGTTACTCCGCTCCTACGAGCAGTACTTC.

This sequence joins TRBV25-1 and TRBJ1-5; unclear D gene. Germline CDR1 MGHDK, CDR2 SYGVNS. V was clipped by 3 bases and J by 3 bases, with 15 bases between them. The CDR3 contains 16 residues. The CDR3 region is CASSDSVGVNNQPQHF. The CDR3, as DNA: TGTGCCAGCAGTGACTCGGTCGGTGTGAACAATCAGCCCCAGCATTTT.

A few counts support this clonotype. The chain is built from TRBV6-1 and TRBJ1-2; maybe TRBD1 (6 bases). Trimming removed 5 bases from V and 5 bases from J, with 12 bases in between. Per the germline V gene, CDR1 is MNHNS and CDR2 is SASEGT. The CDR3 runs 13 residues. The CDR3 sequence: CASSTGGQYGYTF. CDR3 bases: TGTGCCAGCAGTACGGGGGGGCAGTATGGCTACACCTTC.

The chain recombines TRBV20-1 with TRBJ1-2; D call uncertain. V was cut by 6 bases and J by 8 bases, with 16 bases left in between. This CDR3 contains 12 residues. Germline assignment: CDR1 DFQATT and CDR2 SNEGSKA (reference sequence). CDR3 nucleotide sequence: TGCAGTGCAAGCCCTGAGGATGGGGGCTACACCTTC. Amino acid sequence: CSASPEDGGYTF.

The chain couples TRBV9 to TRBJ1-2, with 9 bases matching TRBD1. The germline gives CDR1 SGDLS, CDR2 YYNGEE. V lost 3 bases and J lost 4; bases outside the gene matches: 7. The CDR3 loop spans 15 amino acids. The CDR3: CASSDQDRGAYGYTF. In DNA, the CDR3 is TGTGCCAGCAGCGACCAGGACAGGGGAGCCTATGGCTACACCTTC.

The chain joins TRBV2 to TRBJ1-2; 7 nucleotides align to TRBD1. V shed 5 bases and J 8 bases; nucleotides not matched to a gene: 20. CDR3 size: 17 residues. The germline gives CDR1 SNHLY, CDR2 FYNNEI. The chain's CDR3 is CASSTARRDRQREGYTF. The CDR3, as DNA: TGTGCCAGCAGTACCGCGCGACGGGACAGACAGCGCGAGGGCTACACCTTC.

The V gene is TRBV19, the J gene TRBJ1-2, with D tentatively TRBD1 (5 bases). The V and J ends lost 5 bases and 4 bases respectively, with 17 bases between them. There are 15 residues in the CDR3. Germline V gene lookup returns CDR1 LNHDA and CDR2 SQIVND (reference sequence). The CDR3 protein is CASSPSRDAFYGYTF. The CDR3 nucleotides read TGTGCCAGTAGTCCAAGCCGGGACGCCTTCTATGGCTACACCTTC.

J is TRBJ2-3 and V is TRBV12-3 or TRBV12-4, with D uncertain. The V and J ends lost 1 base and 8 bases respectively, with 13 bases between them. CDR3 length: 14 residues. The CDR3 DNA sequence: TGTGCCAGCAGTTTAGGACACTTGGTCGCTACGCAGTATTTT. The encoded protein is CASSLGHLVATQYF.

This clonotype was detected only a few times. The chain combines TRBV15 with TRBJ1-3; D ambiguous. The length of the CDR3 is 17 residues. Looked up from germline, CDR1 is LNHNV and CDR2 is YYDKDF (reference sequence). Trimming removed 0 bases at V and 3 bases at J, with 15 bases between. CDR3 nucleotides: TGTGCCACCAGCAGAGATTCCAATCCTTTGGGTGGAAACACCATATATTTT. Its protein product is CATSRDSNPLGGNTIYF.

This chain joins TRBV20-1 and TRBJ2-5, with TRBD2 identical over 10 bases. The germline CDR1 and CDR2 sequences are DFQATT and SNEGSKA (reference sequence). V shed 7 bases, J shed 1 base, and the junction held 6 bases outside the gene matches. This CDR3 contains 14 residues. CDR3 region: CSVSLAGVQETQYF. For the CDR3, the DNA is TGCAGTGTTTCGCTAGCGGGGGTCCAAGAGACCCAGTACTTC.

The chain carries TRBV25-1 and TRBJ1-5, with 7 bases identical to TRBD1. The CDR3 covers 18 residues. Germline loops: CDR1 MGHDK, CDR2 SYGVNS. V lost 7 bases and J lost 6; bases outside the gene matches: 21. The CDR3 protein is CASKIKGPDRDGPQPQHF. CDR3 nucleotide sequence: TGTGCCAGCAAAATAAAGGGCCCCGACAGGGATGGGCCTCAGCCCCAGCATTTT.

The chain is built from TRBV28 and TRBJ1-5, with D maybe TRBD1 (6 bases). This CDR3 has 15 amino acids. CDR1 MDHEN and CDR2 SYDVKM come from the germline V gene. Trimming cost V 6 bases and J 7 bases, with 19 bases left between them. CDR3 sequence reads: CASRALRGASQPQHF. The DNA of the CDR3 is TGTGCCAGCAGAGCTTTGCGGGGGGCGAGCCAGCCCCAGCATTTT.